A selection of T cell receptor beta chains follows, all from one sample in a study of response to subunit inactivated influenza vaccine. Each CDR3 protein gets one entry after TCRdb re-called the RT-PCR reads with MiXCR. Among about 160,000 distinct CDR3 sequences, about a tenth were seen once, and the ten largest hold 9.5% to 15%. The sequencing here drew on non-naive T cells sorted from PBMCs, taken roughly 45 days after vaccination. The source is a man in his fifties who received an inactivated influenza vaccine. Each CDR3 is given with its conserved first and last residue. The order of the fields is V gene, CDR3 protein.

>TRBV7-9
CASSLGAGGPHEQFF
>TRBV28
CASSLRDRVFGYTF
>TRBV4-1
CASSRGTKGHTGELFF
>TRBV2
CARGAGGANVLTF
>TRBV6-2/TRBV6-3
CASRFTGGAYEQYF
>TRBV29-1
CSAPEGGRWGEGEQFF
>TRBV20-1
CSARIVRDEGNQPQHF
>TRBV14
CASSQLAGALGHEQFF
>TRBV28
CASSGEGAGNQPQHF
>TRBV5-1
CASSLGSAGGVNEQFF
>TRBV20-1
CSARGIAGTNEQFF
>TRBV28
CASSSYWGTSFNEQFF
>TRBV12-3/TRBV12-4
CASSKRGGARGYGYTF
>TRBV28
CASSLLRLREPNEQFF
>TRBV6-2/TRBV6-3
CASSASTSARSYNEQFF
>TRBV20-1
CSASGREDGYTF
>TRBV28
CASSNDRAGYTF
>TRBV18
CASSPPGRGLNIQYF
>TRBV13
CASSSRLAGVNGELFF
>TRBV4-3
CASSQDLYRNNEKLFF
>TRBV6-1
CAVRPGQDNYGYTF
>TRBV14
CASSLNAGTGGFRAFF
>TRBV25-1
CASSDSRQGSETQYF
>TRBV5-6
CASSFAQGAGGELFF
>TRBV7-3
CASSPRGGEKLFF
>TRBV29-1
CSVEAGGYNEQFF
>TRBV27
CASSRDGPRGTQYF
>TRBV9
CASSVQRTWMNTGELFF
>TRBV29-1
CSVDSGRSETQYF
>TRBV11-1
CASSPRQGYTEAFF
>TRBV20-1
CSASPASGQANYGYTF
>TRBV20-1
CSARDGLAADTQYF
>TRBV4-2
CASSQAGSSAYNQPQHF
>TRBV5-8
CASSFATGTNQPQHF
>TRBV12-3/TRBV12-4
CASSSGGQTTETQYF
>TRBV20-1
CSAFELGAGNTQYF
>TRBV30
CAWSWVNTEAFF
>TRBV27
CASSGLAGGPSRGYEQYF
>TRBV29-1
CSVEPGGTDTQYF
>TRBV7-2
CASSLVLGQGNGYTF
>TRBV20-1
CSAPGQSSYEQYF
>TRBV11-2
CASDPTSGRTDTQYF
>TRBV28
CASSPAGPWEKLFF
>TRBV7-9
CASSRWAGVETQYF
>TRBV5-4
CASSLWVDGRSNEQFF
>TRBV20-1
CSARSQGATNEKLFF
>TRBV6-1
CASEARDAGTEAFF
>TRBV20-1
CSARGFRANEQFF
>TRBV20-1
CSALSGRVETQYF
>TRBV6-2/TRBV6-3
CASSVWDRGLDIQYF
>TRBV20-1
CSARDSSGAYSSYNEQFF
>TRBV6-5
CASSYSRLGQGAYEQYF
>TRBV12-3/TRBV12-4
CASSLIWNTEAFF
>TRBV27
CASSLGFTQYF
>TRBV20-1
CSAGQGAWGTEAFF